The 21 T cell receptor beta chains below come from one sample, sequenced in a study of cytomegalovirus exposure and HLA in healthy donors. PCR primers comprised 60 Vbeta and 13 Jbeta primers. Clones were read by immunoSEQ multiplex PCR, and TCRdb kept only the in-frame ones, dropping some. The sample comprises fewer than 150,000 clones, around 80% of which are singletons, and more than 4.5% rests with the top ten. What was sequenced was PBMCs. The source of these receptors is a young man in good health.

The chain carries TRBV7-9 and TRBJ1-1, with a possible D match to TRBD1 (5 bases). Germline lookup yields CDR1 SEHNR and CDR2 FQNEAQ (reference sequence). Trimming cost V 5 bases and J 2 bases, with 12 bases left between them. The CDR3 sequence is 14 residues long. CDR3 sequence reads: CASSGTGVNTEAFF. The CDR3 nucleotides are TGTGCCAGCAGCGGAACAGGTGTTAACACTGAAGCTTTCTTT.

V is TRBV11-2 and J is TRBJ2-2, with 12 bases matching TRBD2. The CDR3 loop spans 17 amino acids. Unmatched junction bases numbered 7, after V lost 7 bases and J lost 1 base. CDR1 and CDR2 from the germline V gene are SGHAT and FQNNGV. This CDR3 reads CASTRTSGNLNTGELFF. In nucleotides, the CDR3 is TGTGCCAGCACCAGGACTAGCGGGAATCTGAACACCGGGGAGCTGTTTTTT.

The gene calls are TRBV9 and TRBJ2-3, with D hard to call. The germline gives CDR1 SGDLS, CDR2 YYNGEE. The CDR3 length is 11 residues. Trimming took off 4 bases at V and 8 bases at J, with 8 bases between the two ends. The CDR3 is CASSTESTQYF. CDR3 in DNA: TGTGCCAGCAGCACGGAGTCTACGCAGTATTTT.

The gene calls are TRBV19 and TRBJ2-1; TRBD1 matches 7 bases. The V gene's germline CDR1 is LNHDA and CDR2 SQIVND (reference sequence). The V gene end was trimmed by 6 bases and the J gene end by 2 bases; junction bases not matched to a gene: 7. This CDR3 spans 15 amino acids. As DNA, the CDR3 is TGTGCCAGTAGCTCCGACAGGGCACCCTACAATGAGCAGTTCTTC. Translating gives CASSSDRAPYNEQFF.

V usage is TRBV2 and J usage is TRBJ2-2; perhaps TRBD2 as D (6 bases). Germline lookup yields CDR1 SNHLY and CDR2 FYNNEI. There are 13 residues in the CDR3. V was pared by 11 bases and J by 3 bases, with 13 bases between. For the CDR3, the DNA is TGTGCCGGTGGAGGGGAATACACCGGGGAGCTGTTTTTT. Amino acid sequence: CAGGGEYTGELFF.

This clone has at least ten counts. The J gene is TRBJ2-1, the V gene TRBV4-3; TRBD2 agrees at 9 bases. Germline V gives CDR1 LGHNA, CDR2 YSLEER. J gave up 2 bases and V 0 bases, and 2 bases lay outside the gene matches. The CDR3 runs 16 residues. The CDR3 is CASSQDPSGTYNEQFF. DNA for the CDR3: TGCGCCAGCAGCCAAGACCCTAGCGGGACCTACAATGAGCAGTTCTTC.

V is TRBV7-9 and J is TRBJ1-1; TRBD1 agrees at 9 bases. Trimming at V came to 6 bases and at J to 11 bases, leaving 13 bases not matched to a gene. The CDR3 contains 14 residues. The V gene's germline CDR1 is SEHNR and CDR2 FQNEAQ (reference sequence). CDR3 bases: TGTGCCAGCAGTTCGTCCGGGACAGGGATTTGGGCTTTCTTT. Translated: CASSSSGTGIWAFF.

The J gene is TRBJ1-4, the V gene TRBV18, with 7 bases that match TRBD1. The germline V gene encodes CDR1 KGHSH and CDR2 LQKENI. The J segment lost 3 bases and the V segment lost 6 bases, leaving 7 bases of the junction unmatched. The CDR3 length is 15 residues. The CDR3 region has the DNA TGTGCCAGCTCGACTCGCAGGGGGGCTAATGAAAAACTGTTTTTT. This gives the protein CASSTRRGANEKLFF.

On this clone itself: Other nucleotide sequences in the sample specify the same CDR3. This chain joins TRBV9 and TRBJ2-1; tentative D call: TRBD1 (6 bases). Germline CDR1 is SGDLS and CDR2 is YYNGEE. Trimming took 4 bases from V and 0 from J, leaving 11 bases between them. This CDR3 has 15 residues. DNA of the CDR3: TGTGCCAGCAGCCCTGGGGGCAGCTCCTACAATGAGCAGTTCTTC. Residues: CASSPGGSSYNEQFF.

This clone was picked up a small number of times. The chain recombines TRBV11-3 with TRBJ2-7; D uncertain. V gave up 5 bases and J gave up 6 bases, with 11 bases separating them. CDR3 length equals 12 residues. The V gene's germline CDR1 is SGHNT and CDR2 YENEEA. The CDR3 nucleotides read TGTGCCAGCAGCCCAGACAAGATCGAGCAGTACTTC. Translation gives CASSPDKIEQYF.

This clone turned up a few times. The CDR3 region has the DNA TGCAGCGGGAGCGGGAGCCTAATGGATACGCAGTATTTT. Its translation is CSGSGSLMDTQYF. This chain links TRBV29-1 with TRBJ2-3; TRBD2 aligns across 8 bases. Trimming at V came to 7 bases and at J to 6 bases, leaving 9 bases not matched to a gene. The CDR3 consists of 13 residues. Per the germline V gene, CDR1 is SQVTM and CDR2 is ANQGSEA.

The rearrangement uses TRBV4-3 and TRBJ1-2, with 7 bases fitting TRBD1. Germline V gene data show CDR1 as LGHNA and CDR2 as YSLEER. This CDR3 is 17 amino acids long. Losses at the gene ends were 5 bases for V and 4 bases for J; bases not matched to a gene: 16. The CDR3, as DNA: TGCGCCAGCAGCTTTGGACAGGAGACTCTCGGATTCTATGGCTACACCTTC. Translating it yields CASSFGQETLGFYGYTF.

This clone was seen only once. The chain carries TRBV4-2 and TRBJ2-7; perhaps TRBD2 as D (5 bases). V dropped 0 bases and J dropped 5 bases, with 14 bases sitting between them. CDR1 and CDR2 (germline): LGHNA, YNFKEQ. This CDR3 has 15 amino acids. The CDR3 DNA follows: TGTGCCAGCAGCCAAGAGCGGGCCGCCCCCCACGAGCAGTACTTC. Translated: CASSQERAAPHEQYF.

The chain joins TRBV7-9 to TRBJ1-3, with D unclear. V shed 3 bases and J shed 6 bases, with 18 bases lying between them. The CDR3 loop spans 16 amino acids. Germline CDR1 and CDR2: SEHNR and FQNEAQ (reference sequence). The DNA for the CDR3 is TGTGCCAGCAGCTTGGGGATCGCGGGCCTTACAAACACCATATATTTT. This gives the protein CASSLGIAGLTNTIYF.

The rearrangement uses TRBV28 and TRBJ2-5; tentatively, D is TRBD2 (6 bases). V shed 8 bases and J shed 7 bases, with 14 bases lying between them. CDR1 is MDHEN, CDR2 SYDVKM, per germline. This CDR3 comprises 12 residues. The CDR3 region is CASSAGSGTQYF. The CDR3, as DNA: TGTGCCAGCTCGGCGGGATCCGGGACCCAGTACTTC. The full variable domain, its missing parts supplied by reference TRBV28 and TRBJ2-5, is DVKVTQSSRYLVKRTGEKVFLECVQDMDHENMFWYRQDPGLGLRLIYFSYDVKMKEKGDIPEGYSVSREKKERFSLILESASTNQTSMYLCASSAGSGTQYFGPGTRLLVL.

This clone was detected a few times. The rearrangement joins TRBV5-4 to TRBJ2-2; TRBD1 matches 7 bases. The CDR3 spans 13 residues. From germline, CDR1 is SGHNT and CDR2 YYREEE (reference sequence). Losses at the gene ends were 3 bases for V and 6 bases for J; bases not matched to a gene: 2. DNA for the CDR3: TGTGCCAGCAGCTCCCAGGGGGCCGGGGAGCTGTTTTTT. This translates into CASSSQGAGELFF.

The chain recombines TRBV7-8 with TRBJ1-2; TRBD1 agrees at 9 bases. Germline values: CDR1 SGHVS, CDR2 FQNEAQ. With V trimmed by 3 bases and J by 8 bases, 7 bases remained unmatched. The CDR3 extends over 14 amino acids. In nucleotides, the CDR3 is TGTGCCAGCAGCTTCGCACAGGGGGCGGACGGCTACACCTTC. Translation gives CASSFAQGADGYTF.

The chain recombines TRBV28 with TRBJ2-5; TRBD1 is a possible D gene (6 bases). CDR3 length: 15 residues. From germline, CDR1 is MDHEN and CDR2 SYDVKM. V was cut by 1 base and J by 11 bases, with 20 bases left in between. The CDR3 sequence is CASSLYKSTTGKQYF. The CDR3 DNA reads TGTGCCAGCAGTTTATACAAGTCTACCACAGGGAAGCAGTACTTC.

This chain links TRBV5-6 with TRBJ2-5; D uncertain. This CDR3 region has 16 residues. Germline CDR1 and CDR2: SGHDT and YYEEEE. Trimming removed 4 bases from V and 6 bases from J, with 22 bases in between. The CDR3: CASSPLSWPERKTQYF. The CDR3 DNA sequence: TGTGCCAGCAGCCCCTTATCTTGGCCCGAACGAAAGACCCAGTACTTC.

The chain employs TRBV11-1 and TRBJ2-5; 8 nucleotides agree with TRBD1. This CDR3 is 17 amino acids long. With 2 bases clipped from V and 2 bases from J, the junction kept 10 bases outside the gene matches. Germline V gene data show CDR1 as SGHAT and CDR2 as FQDESV (reference sequence). In DNA, the CDR3 is TGTGCCAGCAGCTTAACCGCCTCCGGGACAGGACAAGAGACCCAGTACTTC. Its translation: CASSLTASGTGQETQYF.

This rearrangement joins TRBV5-6 to TRBJ2-4; 8 nucleotides line up with TRBD1. The CDR3 is made up of 17 amino acids. V gave up 6 bases and J gave up 2 bases; unmatched junction bases: 13. Germline CDR1 SGHDT, CDR2 YYEEEE. The CDR3 nucleotides are TGTGCCAGCACCCTCGGGCAGGGGGCGAGGACCAAAAACATTCAGTACTTC. It is translated as CASTLGQGARTKNIQYF.